Below, 25 T cell receptor beta chains from the same sample are listed, as sequenced in a study of vaccination and CD4 T cells after COVID-19. The treatment here: roughly 10-day PBMC culture with coronavirus spike peptide pools or control peptides (ViraFEST assay). With the Oncomine TCR Beta short-read assay, DNA from cultured CD4+ T cells was sequenced. One entry per CDR3 protein results from TCRdb running MiXCR on the PCR reads. The data contain some 15,000 distinct CDR3 sequences, under 25% of them singletons. Antigens of these TCRs are unknown. Material: cultured CD4+ T cells from blood. All receptors derive from a human donor with COVID-19.

The rearrangement uses TRBV18 and TRBJ1-2; D ambiguous. The CDR3 spans 13 residues. The germline V gene encodes CDR1 KGHSH and CDR2 LQKENI. V was cut by 0 bases and J by 4 bases, with 6 bases left in between. The CDR3 spells CASSPPSSYGYTF. In DNA, the CDR3 is TGTGCCAGCTCACCACCTTCAAGCTATGGCTACACCTTC.

This clonotype was seen a few times. The chain recombines TRBV4-1 with TRBJ1-2; no firm D call. The length of the CDR3 is 13 residues. CDR1 and CDR2 (germline): MGHRA, YSYEKL. The V end lost 1 base, the J end lost 7 bases, and 10 bases lay between the germline ends. The CDR3 nucleotides are TGCGCCAGCAGCCAAGGAGGGATCGCTGGCTACACCTTC. Its translation is CASSQGGIAGYTF.

The chain combines TRBV28 with TRBJ2-6; D gene unclear. Germline loops: CDR1 MDHEN, CDR2 SYDVKM. Trimming left V 6 bases short and J 1 base short, with 1 base between. The CDR3 is made up of 12 amino acids. DNA for the CDR3: TGTGCCAGCAGATCTGGGGCCAACGTCCTGACTTTC. Protein: CASRSGANVLTF.

The V and J genes are TRBV28 and TRBJ1-2; D remains unclear. V lost 7 bases to trimming and J lost 1 base, with 7 bases between them. The germline V gene encodes CDR1 MDHEN and CDR2 SYDVKM. The CDR3 is 12 residues long. CDR3 sequence (DNA): TGTGCCAGCAAAATCAGTAACTATGGCTACACCTTC. Its translation is CASKISNYGYTF.

This clonotype was found a few times. The chain carries TRBV20-1 and TRBJ2-5, with 11 nucleotides matching TRBD2. This CDR3 spans 17 amino acids. Germline-derived CDR1 and CDR2 are DFQATT and SNEGSKA (reference sequence). Germline trimming cut 0 bases from V and 4 bases from J; bases unmatched to any gene: 10. The chain's CDR3 is CSARDRASGGLGETQYF. CDR3 in DNA: TGCAGTGCTAGAGATAGGGCTAGCGGGGGGTTGGGAGAGACCCAGTACTTC.

This chain uses TRBV21-1 with TRBJ1-5; the table calls TRBD1, which could not be checked here. TRBV21-1 is shown as a pseudogene. This CDR3 region has 16 residues. Here the CDR3 reads CASSSRTRSSNQPQHF. DNA for the CDR3: TGTGCCAGCAGCTCGCGGACCCGGTCGAGCAATCAGCCCCAGCATTTT.

The chain is built from TRBV12-3 or TRBV12-4 and TRBJ2-7, with 11 positions matching TRBD1. Germline trimming cut 6 bases from V and 6 bases from J; bases unmatched to any gene: 7. The length of the CDR3 is 14 residues. The DNA for the CDR3 is TGTGCCAGCAGCATAGGACAGGGGGCTGGCGAGCAGTACTTC. Its translation is CASSIGQGAGEQYF.

The rearrangement links TRBV30 to TRBJ2-6; no clear D gene. The CDR3 totals 14 residues. Germline V gene data show CDR1 as GTSNPN and CDR2 as SVGIG (reference sequence). V was pared by 4 bases and J by 4 bases, with 11 bases between. In nucleotides, the CDR3 is TGTGCCTGGACGCCTGTGAACGGGGCCAACGTCCTGACTTTC. Translated, it gives CAWTPVNGANVLTF.

This clonotype has more than one count but fewer than ten. CDR3 in DNA: TGTGCCAGCTCAAGAGTCTGGAGTAACTCCGTCACTGAAGCTTTCTTT. It is translated as CASSRVWSNSVTEAFF. This chain connects TRBV6-1 to TRBJ1-1; unclear D gene. Trimming took 8 bases from V and 4 from J, leaving 23 bases between them. CDR1 and CDR2 (germline): MNHNS, SASEGT. This CDR3 spans 16 amino acids.

In its sample, this clonotype ranks as medium-sized. The chain links TRBV20-1 to TRBJ2-2, with a possible D match to TRBD2 (6 bases). The CDR3 consists of 14 residues. V gave up 6 bases and J gave up 1 base, with 12 bases separating them. CDR1 and CDR2 from the germline V gene are DFQATT and SNEGSKA (reference sequence). CDR3 sequence reads: CSAGTRMNTGELFF. The CDR3 DNA sequence: TGCAGTGCCGGGACTCGGATGAACACCGGGGAGCTGTTTTTT.

The rearrangement joins TRBV9 to TRBJ2-7, with TRBD1 matching over 7 bases. The ends lost 6 bases at V and 6 bases at J; junction bases unmatched: 15. The germline gives CDR1 SGDLS, CDR2 YYNGEE. The CDR3 is 15 residues long. The CDR3 protein is CASNAQGIPYVEQYF. The CDR3 region has the DNA TGTGCCAGCAACGCACAGGGGATTCCCTACGTCGAGCAGTACTTC.

This chain links TRBV2 with TRBJ2-3; D gene unclear. Looked up from germline, CDR1 is SNHLY and CDR2 is FYNNEI. CDR3 length: 13 residues. The V and J ends lost 8 bases and 6 bases respectively, with 15 bases between them. CDR3 sequence reads: CASHEDRSDTQYF. CDR3 nucleotides: TGTGCCAGCCACGAAGACCGGTCGGATACGCAGTATTTT.

This clonotype was observed a handful of times. V and J are TRBV6-1 and TRBJ2-7, with TRBD2 matching over 7 bases. Germline assignment: CDR1 MNHNS and CDR2 SASEGT. The CDR3 has 14 amino acids. V trimming: 4 bases; J trimming: 4 bases; junction bases outside the gene matches: 7. The CDR3 here is CASSASGTTYEQYF. CDR3 DNA: TGTGCCAGCAGTGCAAGCGGGACTACATACGAGCAGTACTTC.

This clonotype was counted between two and nine times. The chain joins TRBV19 to TRBJ1-6; TRBD1 aligns across 8 bases. CDR1 and CDR2 (germline): LNHDA, SQIVND (reference sequence). The CDR3 covers 15 residues. V trimming: 4 bases; J trimming: 8 bases; junction bases outside the gene matches: 7. CDR3 in DNA: TGTGCCAGTAGTAAAAGACAGGGGAGGGATTCACCCCTCCACTTT. This sequence encodes CASSKRQGRDSPLHF.

V is TRBV6-1 and J is TRBJ1-4; 7 nucleotides agree with TRBD1. With V trimmed by 6 bases and J by 13 bases, 14 bases remained unmatched. Germline CDR1 MNHNS, CDR2 SASEGT. CDR3 size: 14 residues. The CDR3 loop is CASSHRQGLMSLFF. The DNA for the CDR3 is TGTGCCAGCAGCCACCGACAGGGTTTAATGTCACTGTTTTTT.

The chain combines TRBV7-9 with TRBJ2-7; 8 nucleotides agree with TRBD1. Germline loops: CDR1 SEHNR, CDR2 FQNEAQ (reference sequence). CDR3 size: 14 residues. Unmatched junction bases numbered 7, after V lost 5 bases and J lost 4 bases. Here the CDR3 reads CASSLRTGSYEQYF. In DNA, the CDR3 is TGTGCCAGCAGCCTACGGACAGGGTCGTACGAGCAGTACTTC.

This clonotype was counted a few times. The chain combines TRBV2 with TRBJ2-7; 8 positions agree with TRBD2. Unmatched junction bases numbered 5, after V lost 4 bases and J lost 3 bases. Germline V gives CDR1 SNHLY, CDR2 FYNNEI. The CDR3 spans 14 residues. Here the CDR3 reads CASSGLAGYYEQYF. In DNA, the CDR3 is TGTGCCAGCAGTGGGTTAGCGGGGTACTACGAGCAGTACTTC.

The chain has TRBV20-1 and TRBJ1-1; D perhaps matches TRBD1 (6 bases). The CDR3 is 13 residues long. V was shortened by 8 bases and J by 6 bases, with 19 bases between the two germline ends. Germline V gene sequence: CDR1 DFQATT, CDR2 SNEGSKA (reference sequence). CDR3: CSPHPGVKAEAFF. The CDR3 nucleotides are TGCAGTCCTCATCCAGGGGTGAAAGCTGAAGCTTTCTTT.

This clonotype was observed a handful of times. The V gene is TRBV10-3, the J gene TRBJ2-6; 7 bases map to TRBD1. Germline-derived CDR1 and CDR2 are ENHRY and SYGVKD. With V trimmed by 8 bases and J by 0 bases, 7 bases remained unmatched. This CDR3 is 16 amino acids long. CDR3 residues: CAIVGTAVSGANVLTF. The CDR3 DNA is TGTGCCATCGTCGGGACAGCCGTCTCTGGGGCCAACGTCCTGACTTTC.

As regards this clonotype: Given a much more abundant clone one base away, this may be a read error. V and J are TRBV6-1 and TRBJ1-6, with D tentatively TRBD1 (6 bases). Looked up from germline, CDR1 is MNHNS and CDR2 is SASEGT. The CDR3 length is 15 residues. Here the CDR3 reads CASSRTAADSSPPHF. In DNA form, the CDR3 reads TGTGCCAGCAGTCGGACAGCCGCTGATAGTTCACCCCCCCACTTT.

This chain's CDR3 is CASSNEGAVTNTEAFF. Written as DNA, the CDR3 is TGTGCCAGCAGTAATGAGGGAGCAGTCACCAACACTGAAGCTTTCTTT. The J gene is TRBJ1-1, the V gene TRBV6-1, with D hard to call. The CDR3 is made up of 16 amino acids. V dropped 5 bases and J dropped 2 bases, with 18 bases sitting between them. Germline CDR1 MNHNS, CDR2 SASEGT.

This clonotype turned up a few times. The rearrangement links TRBV7-2 to TRBJ2-5, with D maybe TRBD2 (6 bases). Germline V gene lookup returns CDR1 SGHTA and CDR2 FQGNSA. The length of the CDR3 is 12 residues. Trimming pared 2 bases from V and 13 bases from J, leaving 14 bases between. CDR3 coding DNA: TGTGCCAGCAGCTTATCACGGGGGAGACCGTACTTC. Its protein product is CASSLSRGRPYF.

A few counts support this clonotype. V is TRBV7-3 and J is TRBJ2-7; no definite D call. Trimming pared 1 base from V and 7 bases from J, leaving 8 bases between. The CDR3 runs to 12 residues. Germline V gene lookup returns CDR1 SGHTA and CDR2 FQGTGA. The CDR3, as DNA: TGTGCCAGCAGCTTAATCCCGTGGGAGCAGTACTTC. Protein product: CASSLIPWEQYF.

This clonotype was counted between two and nine times. The chain joins TRBV20-1 to TRBJ1-1; TRBD1 agrees at 7 bases. CDR3 length: 13 residues. V was clipped by 6 bases and J by 5 bases; unmatched bases: 9. CDR1 and CDR2 (germline): DFQATT, SNEGSKA (reference sequence). The CDR3 protein is CSAGRGRATEAFF. CDR3 coding DNA: TGCAGTGCCGGGAGGGGGCGAGCGACTGAAGCTTTCTTT.

This clonotype is medium-sized (0.01 to 0.1%). This rearrangement joins TRBV6-1 to TRBJ1-2; no reliable D call. The CDR3 totals 14 residues. Germline V lookup: CDR1 MNHNS, CDR2 SASEGT. Between the trimmed V and J ends, which lost 6 bases and 2 bases, there was a span of 13 bases. CDR3 DNA sequence: TGTGCCAGCAGACGCCCGGAACGGAACTATGGCTACACCTTC. Residues: CASRRPERNYGYTF.